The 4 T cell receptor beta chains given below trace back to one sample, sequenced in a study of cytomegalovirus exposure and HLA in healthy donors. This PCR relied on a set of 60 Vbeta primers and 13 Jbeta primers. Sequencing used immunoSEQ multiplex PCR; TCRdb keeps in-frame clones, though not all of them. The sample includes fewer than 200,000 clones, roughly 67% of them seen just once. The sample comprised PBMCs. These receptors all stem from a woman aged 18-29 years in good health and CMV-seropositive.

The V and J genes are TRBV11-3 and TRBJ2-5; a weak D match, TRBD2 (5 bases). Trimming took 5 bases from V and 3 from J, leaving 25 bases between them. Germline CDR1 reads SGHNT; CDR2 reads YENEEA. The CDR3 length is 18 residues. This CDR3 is CASSGPPAVGKSEETQYF. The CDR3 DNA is TGTGCCAGCAGCGGCCCCCCAGCGGTGGGAAAATCCGAAGAGACCCAGTACTTC.

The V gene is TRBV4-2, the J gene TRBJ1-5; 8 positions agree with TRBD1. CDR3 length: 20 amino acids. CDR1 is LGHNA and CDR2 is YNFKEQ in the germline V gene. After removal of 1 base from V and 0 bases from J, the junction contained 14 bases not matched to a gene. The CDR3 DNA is TGTGCCAGCAGCCAAGGATTAGGACAGGGAAAACACTATAGCAATCAGCCCCAGCATTTT. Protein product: CASSQGLGQGKHYSNQPQHF.

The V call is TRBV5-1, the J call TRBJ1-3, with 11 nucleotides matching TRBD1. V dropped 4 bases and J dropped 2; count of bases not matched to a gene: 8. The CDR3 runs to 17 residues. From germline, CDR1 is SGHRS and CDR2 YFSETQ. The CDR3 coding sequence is TGCGCCAGCAGCGTGGACAGGGGGCGCGGACCTGGAAACACCATATATTTT. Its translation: CASSVDRGRGPGNTIYF. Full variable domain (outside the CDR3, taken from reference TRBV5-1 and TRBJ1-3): KAGVTQTPRYLIKTRGQQVTLSCSPISGHRSVSWYQQTPGQGLQFLFEYFSETQRNKGNFPGRFSGRQFSNSRSEMNVSTLELGDSALYLCASSVDRGRGPGNTIYFGEGSWLTVV.

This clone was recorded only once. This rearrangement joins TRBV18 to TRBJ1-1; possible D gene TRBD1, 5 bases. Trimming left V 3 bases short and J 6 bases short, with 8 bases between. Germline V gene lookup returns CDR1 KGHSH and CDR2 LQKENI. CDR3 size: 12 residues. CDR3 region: CASSPGGAEAFF. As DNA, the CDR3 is TGTGCCAGCTCACCGGGGGGAGCTGAAGCTTTCTTT.